This T cell receptor (beta chain) was retrieved from a study of T-cell reconstitution after alpha-beta-depleted transplantation in children (dated by TCRdb to 2016 to 2017). Study-level background: Using TCR repertoire profiling, the study quantitatively followed how T-cell immune reconstitution unfolded in children after TCRalphabeta/CD19-depleted allogeneic hematopoietic cell transplantation.

This clonotype was detected many times. What this receptor recognizes is not known. No clone much larger than this one lies a single base away; base qualities are absent. The paper's findings and limits, for the study overall: The frequencies of hyperexpanded clones fell over the following months, and after one year, T-cell counts and TCRbeta diversity were mostly attributed to newly produced T cells. In some patients, high TCRbeta diversity at day 60 was attributed to recipient T cells and intrathymic progenitors that had survived conditioning. The apparently early recovery of alphabetaT-cell counts about two months after transplant reportedly depended on only several hundred rapidly expanded clones that came from non-depleted graft cells.

At the junction V is shortened by 5 bases and J by 6 bases, with 16 bases in between. The CDR3 starts with the cysteine, ends with the phenylalanine, and has 14 residues. Only the CDR3 part of the read is kept: 42 bases, read in frame from the first base. The sample's treatment or condition label, in plain terms: allogeneic hematopoietic cell transplantation with graft depleted of TCRalphabeta T cells and CD19 B cells. Transplant recipients were children who received TCRalphabeta/CD19-depleted allogeneic hematopoietic cell grafts. The library was prepared using PCR. TCRdb records Illumina HiSeq 2500 as the sequencer. TCR library preparation used molecular barcoding, with unique molecular identifiers applied to normalize quantification of the TCRbeta repertoire. The public reads were reprocessed in TCRdb via fastp at Q25 and MiXCR, keeping in-frame beta chains. Each entry merges the rows of one CDR3 protein and shows their most common DNA and genes. The sample table lists about 240,000 distinct CDR3 sequences, around 25% of them with a count of one. The ten largest make up roughly 2.6% of the sample.

The sequence was obtained from a girl aged 2-10 years with Fanconi anemia, due to receive a stem cell transplant. The sample here was PBMCs, taken before TCRalphabeta/CD19-depleted stem cell transplant. The sequence links TRBV12-3 or TRBV12-4 to TRBJ2-5; the D segment could be TRBD1, given 6 matching bases. In nucleotides, the sequence is TGTGCCAGCAGTCCTAGACAGGTTTGGCAGACCCAGTACTTC. Its protein product is CASSPRQVWQTQYF.